The text below deals with one TCR beta chain. The record originates from a study of blood T cell repertoires in COVID-19. Measured with immunoSEQ multiplex PCR; TCRdb has only the in-frame clones, and not every one. The table includes over 250,000 clones, around 90% detected once. Germline CDR1 reads MNHEY; CDR2 reads SMNVEV (reference sequence). The length of the CDR3 is 15 residues. Trimming pared 6 bases from V and 2 bases from J, leaving 15 bases between. Sequenced sample: peripheral blood. The J gene is TRBJ2-3, the V gene TRBV27, with D perhaps TRBD1 (5 bases). The sequence was obtained from a man aged 55 to 70 who had recovered from COVID-19. CDR3 sequence: CASRFLTGFTDTQYF. CDR3 sequence (DNA): TGTGCCAGCAGATTTCTTACAGGATTCACAGATACGCAGTATTTT.